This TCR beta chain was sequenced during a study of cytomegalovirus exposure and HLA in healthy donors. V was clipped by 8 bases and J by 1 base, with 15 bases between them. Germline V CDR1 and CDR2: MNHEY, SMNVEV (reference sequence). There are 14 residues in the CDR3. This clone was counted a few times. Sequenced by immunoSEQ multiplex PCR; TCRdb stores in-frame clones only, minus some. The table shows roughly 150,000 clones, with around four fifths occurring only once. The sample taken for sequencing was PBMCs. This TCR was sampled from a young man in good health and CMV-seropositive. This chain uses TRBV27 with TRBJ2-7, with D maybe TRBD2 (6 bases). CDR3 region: CASGGAGSSYEQYF. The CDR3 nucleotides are TGTGCCAGCGGTGGGGCGGGATCGTCCTACGAGCAGTACTTC.